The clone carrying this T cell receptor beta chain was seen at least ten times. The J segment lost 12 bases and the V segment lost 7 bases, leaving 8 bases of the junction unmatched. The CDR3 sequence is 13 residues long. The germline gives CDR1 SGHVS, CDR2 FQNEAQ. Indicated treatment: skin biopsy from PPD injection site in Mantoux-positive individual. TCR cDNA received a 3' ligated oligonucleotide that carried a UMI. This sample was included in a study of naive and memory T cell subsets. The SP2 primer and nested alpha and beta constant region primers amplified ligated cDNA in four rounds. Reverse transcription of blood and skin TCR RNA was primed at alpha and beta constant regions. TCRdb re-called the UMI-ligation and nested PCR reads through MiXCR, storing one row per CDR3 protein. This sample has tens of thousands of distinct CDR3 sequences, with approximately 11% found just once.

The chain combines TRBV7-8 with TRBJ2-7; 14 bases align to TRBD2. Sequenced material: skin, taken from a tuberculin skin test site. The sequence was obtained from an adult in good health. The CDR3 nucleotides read TGTGCCAGCACTGGAGGGACTAGCGGGAGACTGTACTTC. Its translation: CASTGGTSGRLYF.